This T cell receptor beta chain was recorded in a study of blood T cell repertoires in COVID-19. Study details: The United States, Italy and Spain provided the acute and convalescent COVID-19 samples. T cells, B-cell-depleted T cells, or PBMCs provided the cDNA or gDNA that served as material.

The ends lost 5 bases at V and 5 bases at J; junction bases unmatched: 4. The germline gives CDR1 SGHNT, CDR2 YENEEA. CDR3 length equals 15 residues. Original analysis: Quantification of nucleated cells was approximated via reference gene primer amplification. The assay was immunoSEQ multiplex PCR, and TCRdb's table has in-frame clones only and misses some. For V, J and clone size, that table is used; D and trimming come from the DNA. The sample contains 100,000 to 150,000 clones, 80% to 90% of which appear only once. This chain links TRBV11-3 with TRBJ2-1; 12 positions match TRBD1. This clonotype originated in a man aged 50-59 years with active COVID-19. The source material was peripheral blood. CDR3 protein: CASSPRDRGHNEQFF. The CDR3 DNA reads as TGTGCCAGCAGCCCCAGGGACAGGGGGCACAATGAGCAGTTCTTC.